The 32 T cell receptor beta chains in this list originate from one sample, sequenced in a study of blood T cell repertoires in COVID-19. The table came from immunoSEQ multiplex PCR; TCRdb's copy has only in-frame clones and leaves some out. The sample includes hundreds of thousands of clones, roughly 86% of them seen just once. Sequencing was done on a sample of PBMCs or T cells enriched from blood (not recorded which). These receptors were collected from a woman aged 40 to 55 with acute COVID-19.

The chain links TRBV6-6 to TRBJ1-1; D perhaps matches TRBD1 (6 bases). Trimming took off 4 bases at V and 0 bases at J, with 9 bases between the two ends. The CDR3 length is 14 residues. Germline V gives CDR1 MNHNY, CDR2 SVGAGI (reference sequence). The chain's CDR3 is CASSWGGMNTEAFF. For the CDR3, the DNA is TGTGCCAGCAGTTGGGGGGGCATGAACACTGAAGCTTTCTTT.

This chain connects TRBV29-1 to TRBJ2-4; 13 nucleotides agree with TRBD2. CDR3 length: 15 amino acids. Losses at the gene ends were 7 bases for V and 5 bases for J; bases not matched to a gene: 8. Germline V lookup: CDR1 SQVTM, CDR2 ANQGSEA. The DNA for the CDR3 is TGCAGCGCTCGTGTAGGACTAGCGGGGGAAAACATTCAGTACTTC. Translated, it gives CSARVGLAGENIQYF.

This clone was picked up one time. This chain links TRBV5-1 with TRBJ1-3, with D hard to call. CDR3 length equals 13 residues. Germline V gene data show CDR1 as SGHRS and CDR2 as YFSETQ. V lost 0 bases and J lost 9, with 10 bases in between. The DNA of the CDR3 is TGCGCCAGCAGCTTGGGAGGGTCGGGCACCATATATTTT. Amino acids: CASSLGGSGTIYF.

This chain uses TRBV7-6 with TRBJ2-3; TRBD2 matches 7 bases. After removal of 5 bases from V and 5 bases from J, the junction contained 10 bases not matched to a gene. This CDR3 has 15 amino acids. Germline lookup yields CDR1 SGHVS and CDR2 FNYEAQ. The CDR3 nucleotides read TGTGCCAGCAGCCATTTTTTGGCTAGCGGAGATACGCAGTATTTT. It yields the protein CASSHFLASGDTQYF.

The V gene is TRBV19, the J gene TRBJ1-5, with no clear D. The CDR3 sequence is 12 residues long. In germline, CDR1 is LNHDA, CDR2 SQIVND (reference sequence). V lost 5 bases to trimming and J lost 4 bases, with 6 bases between them. CDR3 region: CASSGLNQPQHF. In DNA form, the CDR3 reads TGTGCCAGTAGTGGACTTAATCAGCCCCAGCATTTT.

Notes on this clone: A junction boundary mismatches the germline segment, possibly from a read error. The V gene is TRBV6-1, the J gene TRBJ1-2, with 7 bases aligning to TRBD1. CDR1 is MNHNS, CDR2 SASEGT, per germline. The CDR3 is 14 residues long. The CDR3, as DNA: TGTGCCAGCATTGAACAGGGGCTCCACTATGGCTACACCTTC. This sequence encodes CASIEQGLHYGYTF.

The rearrangement joins TRBV27 to TRBJ1-2; 8 bases fit TRBD1. Germline lookup yields CDR1 MNHEY and CDR2 SMNVEV (reference sequence). The length of the CDR3 is 13 residues. Trimming removed 5 bases from V and 5 bases from J; junction bases left unmatched: 4. CDR3 amino acids: CASSARDRYGYTF. CDR3 nucleotides: TGTGCCAGCAGTGCCCGGGACAGGTATGGCTACACCTTC.

This clone has just a few counts. The chain is built from TRBV18 and TRBJ1-2, with a possible D match to TRBD1 (5 bases). This CDR3 is built from 13 residues. Trimming pared 3 bases from V and 7 bases from J, leaving 12 bases between. Looked up from germline, CDR1 is KGHSH and CDR2 is LQKENI. The CDR3 reads CASSPKQEGGYTF. As DNA, the CDR3 is TGTGCCAGCTCACCTAAACAGGAGGGTGGCTACACCTTC.

This chain connects TRBV5-8 to TRBJ2-2; 10 bases are shared with TRBD1. Trimming at V came to 4 bases and at J to 0 bases, leaving 9 bases not matched to a gene. The CDR3 is 18 residues long. Per germline, CDR1 SGHTS and CDR2 YDEGEE. This CDR3 is CASSPGTGAWANTGELFF. The CDR3 DNA follows: TGTGCCAGCAGCCCTGGGACAGGGGCGTGGGCGAACACCGGGGAGCTGTTTTTT.

The chain is built from TRBV7-2 and TRBJ2-3; D is unresolved. Germline V CDR1 and CDR2: SGHTA, FQGNSA. V was cut by 1 base and J by 7 bases, with 6 bases left in between. The CDR3 sequence is 12 residues long. DNA of the CDR3: TGTGCCAGCAGCTTAGGGCTGTATACGCAGTATTTT. Protein sequence: CASSLGLYTQYF.

This chain joins TRBV27 and TRBJ2-7; 10 bases align to TRBD1. The V segment lost 6 bases and the J segment 3 bases; nucleotides outside the gene matches: 2. The CDR3 is 13 amino acids. CDR1 and CDR2 from the germline V gene are MNHEY and SMNVEV (reference sequence). CDR3 bases: TGTGCCAGCAGCAGGACAGGGGGCTACGAGCAGTACTTC. Translation: CASSRTGGYEQYF.

This chain connects TRBV11-3 to TRBJ2-2; D is unclear. Per the germline V gene, CDR1 is SGHNT and CDR2 is YENEEA. This CDR3 contains 13 residues. V shed 5 bases and J shed 6 bases, with 10 bases lying between them. The CDR3 DNA reads TGTGCCAGCAGCCCCCAGTCTCCCGGGGAGCTGTTTTTT. Translated, it gives CASSPQSPGELFF.

The rearrangement links TRBV12-3 or TRBV12-4 to TRBJ1-4, with unresolved D. The CDR3 totals 12 residues. The V end lost 4 bases, the J end lost 4 bases, and 4 bases lay between the germline ends. The chain's CDR3 is CASSWLNEKLFF. The CDR3 DNA follows: TGTGCCAGCAGTTGGCTTAATGAAAAACTGTTTTTT.

V gene TRBV18 combines with J gene TRBJ1-1, with no clear D. Trimming took 10 bases from V and 0 from J, leaving 12 bases between them. This CDR3 region has 13 residues. Germline V gives CDR1 KGHSH, CDR2 LQKENI. The CDR3 loop is CATRESLNTEAFF. CDR3 nucleotide sequence: TGTGCCACGCGGGAGAGTTTGAACACTGAAGCTTTCTTT.

The chain links TRBV3-1 (or the pseudogene TRBV3-2) to TRBJ2-2, with D tentatively TRBD2 (6 bases). CDR1 and CDR2 from the germline V gene are LGHDT and YNNKEL (reference sequence). Between the trimmed V and J ends, which lost 3 bases and 4 bases, there was a span of 9 bases. The CDR3 loop spans 14 amino acids. This CDR3 reads CASSQAGFTGELFF. The CDR3 region has the DNA TGTGCCAGCAGCCAGGCGGGGTTCACCGGGGAGCTGTTTTTT.

The chain is built from TRBV19 and TRBJ1-2; 12 positions agree with TRBD1. This CDR3 is 16 amino acids long. Germline CDR1 reads LNHDA; CDR2 reads SQIVND (reference sequence). V lost 5 bases, J lost 7 bases, and 11 bases stayed unmatched. CDR3 amino acids: CASSAGQGAASSGYTF. The CDR3 region has the DNA TGTGCCAGTAGTGCGGGACAGGGGGCGGCCTCTTCTGGCTACACCTTC.

The rearrangement links TRBV2 to TRBJ1-5; D perhaps matches TRBD1 (5 bases). CDR1 is SNHLY and CDR2 is FYNNEI in the germline V gene. V was trimmed by 3 bases and J by 0 bases, leaving 15 bases between them. The CDR3 is 17 residues long. This CDR3 reads CASSDGGYRHSNQPQHF. As DNA, the CDR3 is TGTGCCAGCAGTGACGGGGGGTACCGACATAGCAATCAGCCCCAGCATTTT.

A remark on this clone: Distinct nucleotide sequences in the sample also encode this CDR3. The J gene is TRBJ2-1, the V gene TRBV3-1 (or the pseudogene TRBV3-2); tentative D call: TRBD2 (5 bases). The V end was cut by 0 bases, the J end by 1 base, with 7 bases between. The CDR3 is made up of 15 amino acids. Germline V gene lookup returns CDR1 LGHDT and CDR2 YNNKEL (reference sequence). CDR3 sequence: CASSQDSGSYNEQFF. As DNA, the CDR3 is TGTGCCAGCAGCCAAGATTCGGGGTCCTACAATGAGCAGTTCTTC.

This clone was observed a few times. This rearrangement joins TRBV2 to TRBJ1-1, with D maybe TRBD1 (5 bases). Deletions cut 3 bases from V and 0 bases from J, with 11 bases between. Germline V CDR1 and CDR2: SNHLY, FYNNEI. CDR3 length: 15 amino acids. The CDR3 region has the DNA TGTGCCAGCAGTGACCCGGGACTACTGAACACTGAAGCTTTCTTT. It specifies CASSDPGLLNTEAFF.

The CDR3 DNA sequence: TGTGCCAGCAGCGCGGACAGGGTCCATGGCTACACCTTC. Translated, it gives CASSADRVHGYTF. This chain uses TRBV11-2 with TRBJ1-2; 8 positions agree with TRBD1. Germline CDR1 reads SGHAT; CDR2 reads FQNNGV. J was trimmed by 6 bases and V by 5 bases; bases with no gene match: 5. The CDR3 spans 13 residues.

This clone occurred once. The V call is TRBV5-6, the J call TRBJ1-1, with 9 bases that match TRBD1. Trimming cost V 4 bases and J 4 bases; bases outside gene matches: 5. Germline CDR1 SGHDT, CDR2 YYEEEE. CDR3 length: 14 amino acids. The CDR3 loop reads CASSQQGAGTEAFF. CDR3 sequence (DNA): TGTGCCAGCAGCCAACAGGGGGCCGGCACTGAAGCTTTCTTT.

This chain links TRBV6-5 with TRBJ1-6; D possibly corresponds to TRBD1 (5 bases). Trimming removed 10 bases from V and 7 bases from J, with 17 bases in between. The CDR3 is 14 residues long. Germline lookup yields CDR1 MNHEY and CDR2 SVGAGI. The DNA for the CDR3 is TGTGCCACCCGAGTGGCAGGGAGGAATTCACCCCTCCACTTT. Residues: CATRVAGRNSPLHF.

The genes are TRBV21-1 and TRBJ1-2. TRBV21-1 is described as a pseudogene. The CDR3 consists of 17 residues. The CDR3 sequence: CASTRVRSVVFNYGYTF. The CDR3 coding sequence is TGTGCCAGCACTCGGGTCCGGAGTGTCGTGTTCAACTATGGCTACACCTTC.

V gene TRBV29-1 combines with J gene TRBJ1-1; D unclear. Deletions cut 1 base from V and 0 bases from J, with 9 bases between. This CDR3 spans 14 amino acids. The germline V gene has CDR1 SQVTM and CDR2 ANQGSEA. The CDR3 nucleotides read TGCAGCGTTGAAGTCACTATGATGAACACTGAAGCTTTCTTT. It encodes CSVEVTMMNTEAFF.

This chain joins TRBV2 and TRBJ1-6, with TRBD1 matching over 12 bases. This CDR3 spans 14 amino acids. Germline V CDR1 and CDR2: SNHLY, FYNNEI. J gave up 9 bases and V 6 bases, and 3 bases lay outside the gene matches. Here the CDR3 reads CASSGTGGSSPLHF. The CDR3 DNA follows: TGTGCCAGCAGCGGGACAGGGGGCAGTTCACCCCTCCACTTT.

J is TRBJ2-7 and V is TRBV11-2, with D possibly TRBD2 on 7 matching bases. Deletions cut 2 bases from V and 5 bases from J, with 16 bases between. The CDR3 is 15 amino acids. Germline V gene lookup returns CDR1 SGHAT and CDR2 FQNNGV. CDR3 amino acids: CASSLSGTGGHEQYF. For the CDR3, the DNA is TGTGCCAGCAGCTTAAGTGGGACGGGGGGCCACGAGCAGTACTTC.

This chain links TRBV12-5 with TRBJ1-4; 7 bases match TRBD1. This CDR3 spans 15 amino acids. The trim removed 4 bases at V and 5 bases at J, leaving 7 bases unmatched. In germline, CDR1 is LGHNT, CDR2 FRNRAP. The CDR3 DNA reads as TGTGCTAGTGGTTACACAGGGGCTCCGAATGAAAAACTGTTTTTT. Encoded protein: CASGYTGAPNEKLFF.

This sequence joins TRBV7-9 and TRBJ1-5, with D perhaps matching TRBD1 (5 bases). The CDR3 consists of 16 residues. The germline V gene encodes CDR1 SEHNR and CDR2 FQNEAQ (reference sequence). Between the trimmed V and J ends, which lost 1 base and 0 bases, there was a span of 10 bases. Here the CDR3 reads CASSLGTGNSNQPQHF. CDR3 sequence (DNA): TGTGCCAGCAGCTTAGGCACAGGAAATAGCAATCAGCCCCAGCATTTT.

This rearrangement joins TRBV5-1 to TRBJ1-2, with D unclear. This CDR3 spans 13 amino acids. Germline V lookup: CDR1 SGHRS, CDR2 YFSETQ. V lost 4 bases and J 0 bases, leaving 7 bases between the germline ends. The CDR3 nucleotides are TGCGCCAGCAGCCCGGGGTCTAACTATGGCTACACCTTC. Its translation is CASSPGSNYGYTF. Using reference TRBV5-1 and TRBJ1-2 for the parts outside the CDR3, the full variable domain is KAGVTQTPRYLIKTRGQQVTLSCSPISGHRSVSWYQQTPGQGLQFLFEYFSETQRNKGNFPGRFSGRQFSNSRSEMNVSTLELGDSALYLCASSPGSNYGYTFGSGTRLTVV.

The chain has TRBV10-1 and TRBJ1-2, with 7 nucleotides matching TRBD1. The CDR3 runs to 15 residues. The trim removed 8 bases at V and 4 bases at J, leaving 13 bases unmatched. CDR1 is WNHNN and CDR2 is SYGVQD in the germline V gene (reference sequence). CDR3 sequence: CASPNMGQLFYGYTF. In DNA, the CDR3 is TGCGCCAGCCCTAACATGGGACAGCTGTTCTATGGCTACACCTTC.

This clone was detected only a few times. The chain uses TRBV29-1 and TRBJ2-2; D is perhaps TRBD2 (7 bases). V was cut by 6 bases and J by 8 bases, with 16 bases left in between. This CDR3 has 13 residues. Germline V CDR1 and CDR2: SQVTM, ANQGSEA. CDR3 in amino acids: CSVETGGEGELFF. DNA of the CDR3: TGCAGCGTCGAAACGGGGGGCGAGGGGGAGCTGTTTTTT.

V is TRBV2 and J is TRBJ1-1; 7 nucleotides agree with TRBD1. Germline trimming cut 6 bases from V and 6 bases from J; bases unmatched to any gene: 13. Germline CDR1 and CDR2: SNHLY and FYNNEI. There are 15 residues in the CDR3. CDR3 sequence (DNA): TGTGCCAGCAGGTTCGAGGAGTCAGGGGGGCCTGAAGCTTTCTTT. This gives the protein CASRFEESGGPEAFF.